This record concerns one TCR beta chain sequence. The antigen is not known. This entry comes from a study of identical twins. Points from the study as a whole: Within monozygotic twins, out-of-frame TCR alpha sharing was underestimated by the models.

TCRdb reprocessed the 5' RACE reads with MiXCR, giving one entry per CDR3 protein. The table lists some 240,000 distinct CDR3 sequences, roughly a tenth of them singletons. The sequencing input was memory T cells sorted from blood. The sequence was obtained from a man over 45 in good health.

The CDR3 is CASSLDLDGHETQYF. As DNA, the CDR3 is TGCGCCAGCAGCTTGGATCTGGACGGTCATGAGACCCAGTACTTC. The genes are TRBV5-1 and TRBJ2-5; D not certain. Germline lookup yields CDR1 SGHRS and CDR2 YFSETQ. The CDR3 contains 15 residues. Between the trimmed V and J ends, which lost 0 bases and 5 bases, there was a span of 14 bases.